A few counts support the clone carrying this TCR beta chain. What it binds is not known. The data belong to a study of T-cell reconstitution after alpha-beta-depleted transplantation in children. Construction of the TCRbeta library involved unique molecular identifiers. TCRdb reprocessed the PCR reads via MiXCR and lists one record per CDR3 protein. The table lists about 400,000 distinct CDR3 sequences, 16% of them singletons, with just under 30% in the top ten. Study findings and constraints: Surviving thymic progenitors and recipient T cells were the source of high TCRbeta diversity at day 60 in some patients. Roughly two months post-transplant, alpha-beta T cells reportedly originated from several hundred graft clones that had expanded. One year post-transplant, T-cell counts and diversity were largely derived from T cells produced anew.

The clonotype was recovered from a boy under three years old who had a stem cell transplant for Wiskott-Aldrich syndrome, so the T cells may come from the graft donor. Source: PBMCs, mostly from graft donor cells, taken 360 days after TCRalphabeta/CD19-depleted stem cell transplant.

CDR3 sequence: CASSVSSVISGNTIYF. CDR3 in DNA: TGCGCCAGCAGTGTTTCTTCCGTGATCTCTGGAAACACCATATATTTT. The rearrangement joins TRBV10-2 to TRBJ1-3; no reliable D call. The CDR3 totals 16 residues. Germline CDR1 reads WSHSY; CDR2 reads SAAADI. The V end lost 4 bases, the J end lost 0 bases, and 13 bases lay between the germline ends.